The present entry profiles one T cell receptor (beta chain) with its context. Its cognate antigen is unknown. This record belongs to a study of T-cell memory formation after mild COVID-19. Study in general: TCR clusters were mostly confined to one donor each. The study, taken as a whole, reports: Memory from before infection featured some responding clones, which suggests cross-reactive memory joined. Researchers could not confirm that second-wave clones peaking on day 37 targeted SARS-CoV-2. Of the contracting clones, CD4+ ones lay mainly in CM and EM, and CD8+ ones in EMRA.

The CDR3 length is 12 residues. CDR1 and CDR2 (germline): SEHNR, FQNEAQ (reference sequence). Trimming removed 4 bases from V and 4 bases from J, with 8 bases in between. TCRdb reprocessed the 5' RACE reads with MiXCR, giving one entry per CDR3 protein. In the table there are 300,000 to 350,000 distinct CDR3 sequences, roughly an eighth of which are singletons. The chain uses TRBV7-9 and TRBJ2-7; D uncertain. The sequencing input was PBMCs or a T cell subset sorted from them (not recorded which). This sequence was found in a man aged 18 to 30 who had mild COVID-19 (a few samples of this study predate the infection). Cell type and time point are not known. CDR3 bases: TGTGCCAGCAGCTCGGCTAGATACGAGCAGTACTTC. Amino acid sequence: CASSSARYEQYF. The whole variable domain, remainder taken from reference TRBV7-9 and TRBJ2-7, is DTGVSQNPRHKITKRGQNVTFRCDPISEHNRLYWYRQTLGQGPEFLTYFQNEAQLEKSRLLSDRFSAERPKGSFSTLEIQRTEQGDSAMYLCASSSARYEQYFGPGTRLTVT.